The next 21 T cell receptor beta chains were all read from a single sample in a study of T cells in Graves' hyperthyroidism and ophthalmopathy. TCR beta CDR3 regions were amplified from RNA. HTBI primers were employed in a first-round RT-PCR of the TCR CDR3. TCRdb passed the multiplex PCR reads through MiXCR, listing each CDR3 protein once. Here the sample spans hundreds of thousands of distinct CDR3 sequences, around 20% being singletons. The sequenced sample was blood. The receptors stem from a man in his thirties or forties with Graves' ophthalmopathy.

The chain couples TRBV5-1 to TRBJ1-1; 7 bases are shared with TRBD1. This CDR3 contains 11 residues. CDR1 is SGHRS, CDR2 YFSETQ, per germline. The ends lost 10 bases at V and 4 bases at J; junction bases unmatched: 4. The CDR3 is CAAQGGTEAFF. The DNA for the CDR3 is TGCGCCGCCCAGGGGGGCACTGAAGCTTTCTTT.

The rearrangement links TRBV5-5 to TRBJ2-1; TRBD2 aligns across 10 bases. After removal of 2 bases from V and 6 bases from J, the junction contained 5 bases not matched to a gene. CDR1 SGHKS and CDR2 YYEKEE come from the germline V gene (reference sequence). The CDR3 is 15 amino acids. Here the CDR3 DNA reads TGTGCCAGCAGCTTTTTTAGCGGGAGGAGCAATGAGCAGTTCTTC. Protein sequence: CASSFFSGRSNEQFF.

This clonotype was found many times. The gene calls are TRBV11-2 and TRBJ2-7; 8 nucleotides line up with TRBD1. J gave up 3 bases and V 3 bases, and 7 bases lay outside the gene matches. CDR1 SGHAT and CDR2 FQNNGV come from the germline V gene. This CDR3 comprises 15 residues. CDR3 nucleotide sequence: TGTGCCAGCAGCTTGTGGGACAGGCCTAGCTACGAGCAGTACTTC. Protein product: CASSLWDRPSYEQYF.

This clonotype came up many times. The chain joins TRBV18 to TRBJ1-2, with D uncertain. From germline, CDR1 is KGHSH and CDR2 LQKENI. The CDR3 is 15 amino acids. The V gene lost 0 bases and the J gene lost 2 bases, with 10 bases spanning the gap. The CDR3 nucleotides are TGTGCCAGCTCACCACCGGAGGTCTCGAACTATGGCTACACCTTC. It is translated as CASSPPEVSNYGYTF.

The CDR3 loop reads CASSYEETGYEQYF. Here the CDR3 DNA reads TGTGCCAGCAGTTACGAGGAGACCGGTTACGAGCAGTACTTC. J is TRBJ2-7 and V is TRBV6-2 or TRBV6-3; D remains ambiguous. The germline V gene has CDR1 MNHEY and CDR2 SVGEGT. V lost 2 bases and J lost 4, with 12 bases in between. This CDR3 has 14 amino acids.

The J gene is TRBJ2-5, the V gene TRBV20-1; the D is unclear. The CDR3 spans 13 residues. Germline CDR1 DFQATT, CDR2 SNEGSKA (reference sequence). The ends were cut back, 2 bases at V and 5 bases at J, with 12 bases in the middle. CDR3 sequence: CSARLTGSETQYF. In DNA form, the CDR3 reads TGCAGTGCTAGACTCACGGGTTCGGAGACCCAGTACTTC.

The chain is built from TRBV15 and TRBJ2-3; D unclear. The germline V gene has CDR1 LNHNV and CDR2 YYDKDF (reference sequence). V lost 5 bases, J lost 2 bases, and 8 bases lay in between. The CDR3 is made up of 13 amino acids. CDR3 coding DNA: TGTGCCACCAGCCCTAGTCCCACAGATACGCAGTATTTT. It codes for CATSPSPTDTQYF.

This rearrangement joins TRBV7-9 to TRBJ2-1, with D uncertain. The CDR3 has 13 amino acids. Germline V gene sequence: CDR1 SEHNR, CDR2 FQNEAQ (reference sequence). Trimming cost V 1 base and J 7 bases, with 8 bases left between them. CDR3 region: CASSLELRNEQFF. The CDR3 bases are TGTGCCAGCAGCTTAGAACTTCGGAATGAGCAGTTCTTC.

This clonotype was counted at least ten times. One base away lies a much larger clone, so this may be a sequencing read error. The V and J genes are TRBV7-3 and TRBJ1-1; 8 bases line up with TRBD1. Germline values: CDR1 SGHTA, CDR2 FQGTGA. V lost 5 bases, J lost 4 bases, and 3 bases stayed unmatched. This CDR3 has 13 amino acids. The DNA for the CDR3 is TGTGCCAGCAGCGTGACAGGGGTCACTGAAGCTTTCTTT. Protein sequence: CASSVTGVTEAFF.

The J gene is TRBJ2-3, the V gene TRBV29-1; 12 bases agree with TRBD2. V dropped 4 bases and J dropped 2; count of bases not matched to a gene: 4. The V gene's germline CDR1 is SQVTM and CDR2 ANQGSEA. This CDR3 is 15 amino acids long. CDR3 sequence: CSVAGLAGPTDTQYF. The CDR3 DNA follows: TGCAGCGTTGCTGGACTAGCGGGGCCCACAGATACGCAGTATTTT.

The chain is built from TRBV28 and TRBJ1-5; maybe TRBD1 (6 bases). Germline assignment: CDR1 MDHEN and CDR2 SYDVKM. Trimming cost V 6 bases and J 1 base, with 13 bases left between them. The CDR3 runs to 15 residues. The CDR3 region has the DNA TGTGCCAGCAGGACCACAGGGATAAGCAATCAGCCCCAGCATTTT. The encoded protein is CASRTTGISNQPQHF.

This clonotype was observed a handful of times. The rearrangement uses TRBV6-1 and TRBJ1-1; TRBD1 agrees at 8 bases. The CDR3 consists of 16 residues. From germline, CDR1 is MNHNS and CDR2 SASEGT. J was trimmed by 3 bases and V by 4 bases; bases with no gene match: 10. The CDR3 region is CASSVFTGGKDTEAFF. For the CDR3, the DNA is TGTGCCAGCAGTGTGTTCACAGGGGGAAAGGACACTGAAGCTTTCTTT.

On this clonotype: Its ends do not fully match the called genes, so a read error is possible. This chain uses TRBV7-9 with TRBJ2-6; 8 bases line up with TRBD1. CDR3 length: 15 residues. Germline CDR1 reads SEHNR; CDR2 reads FQNEAQ (reference sequence). This CDR3 is CASSSGGSGANVQTF. The DNA of the CDR3 is TGTGCCAGCAGCTCAGGGGGCTCTGGGGCCAACGTCCAGACTTTC.

This chain uses TRBV5-1 with TRBJ2-7; TRBD2 matches at 9 bases. The CDR3 totals 14 residues. The germline CDR1 and CDR2 sequences are SGHRS and YFSETQ. Trimming at V came to 4 bases and at J to 2 bases, leaving 4 bases not matched to a gene. This chain's CDR3 is CASSRAGGAYEQYF. The CDR3 DNA reads TGCGCCAGCAGCCGAGCGGGAGGTGCCTACGAGCAGTACTTC.

This clonotype was picked up many times. This chain connects TRBV5-1 to TRBJ2-7; 9 bases fit TRBD1. CDR3 length equals 14 residues. Looked up from germline, CDR1 is SGHRS and CDR2 is YFSETQ. V was pared by 4 bases and J by 6 bases, with 8 bases of the junction left unmatched. CDR3 protein: CASSLVQQGAEQYF. The CDR3 DNA sequence: TGCGCCAGCAGCCTCGTACAACAGGGGGCCGAGCAGTACTTC.

This clonotype was detected many times. The J gene is TRBJ2-1, the V gene TRBV6-1; 9 nucleotides agree with TRBD2. The junction had 10 bases not matched to a gene; V was cut back by 6 bases and J by 7 bases. This CDR3 comprises 15 residues. Germline V gene lookup returns CDR1 MNHNS and CDR2 SASEGT. CDR3 coding DNA: TGTGCCAGCAGGGTTCGTAGCGGGAGAGGGAATGAGCAGTTCTTC. This translates into CASRVRSGRGNEQFF.

This clonotype has a count of ten or more. The chain recombines TRBV20-1 with TRBJ2-2; D is unresolved. Germline-derived CDR1 and CDR2 are DFQATT and SNEGSKA (reference sequence). This CDR3 region has 15 residues. V was pared by 0 bases and J by 2 bases, with 10 bases between. CDR3 sequence reads: CSARDQAANTGELFF. CDR3 DNA: TGCAGTGCTAGAGATCAGGCGGCAAACACCGGGGAGCTGTTTTTT.

This clonotype was detected only once. The J gene is TRBJ1-4, the V gene TRBV28; TRBD1 is a possible D gene (6 bases). V lost 5 bases and J lost 6, with 19 bases in between. The CDR3 runs to 16 residues. Germline V gives CDR1 MDHEN, CDR2 SYDVKM. CDR3 sequence: CASSPHGWGRDEKLFF. CDR3 DNA: TGTGCCAGCAGTCCCCATGGATGGGGGCGGGATGAAAAACTGTTTTTT.

This sequence joins TRBV5-4 and TRBJ2-1; 11 bases fit TRBD2. With V trimmed by 0 bases and J by 8 bases, 7 bases remained unmatched. The length of the CDR3 is 16 residues. CDR1 is SGHNT, CDR2 YYREEE, per germline (reference sequence). CDR3 loop: CASSLGSLAGGDEQFF. DNA of the CDR3: TGTGCCAGCAGCTTGGGATCGCTAGCGGGAGGTGATGAGCAGTTCTTC.

This clonotype occurred many times. The CDR3: CASSQSGTGVGNTIYF. CDR3 DNA sequence: TGTGCCAGCAGCCAGTCCGGGACAGGGGTCGGAAACACCATATATTTT. The chain joins TRBV3-1 to TRBJ1-3, with 10 bases fitting TRBD1. The CDR3 is made up of 16 amino acids. V was clipped by 3 bases and J by 4 bases; unmatched bases: 6. Germline CDR1 LGHDT, CDR2 YNNKEL (reference sequence). The full variable domain, with the rest looked up from reference TRBV3-1 and TRBJ1-3, is DTAVSQTPKYLVTQMGNDKSIKCEQNLGHDTMYWYKQDSKKFLKIMFSYNNKELIINETVPNRFSPKSPDKAHLNLHINSLELGDSAVYFCASSQSGTGVGNTIYFGEGSWLTVV.

V is TRBV20-1 and J is TRBJ2-3; a weak D match, TRBD1 (7 bases). The germline CDR1 and CDR2 sequences are DFQATT and SNEGSKA (reference sequence). V lost 3 bases and J 4 bases, leaving 14 bases between the germline ends. This CDR3 region has 14 residues. CDR3 nucleotides: TGCAGTGCTAGCGAGGACAGGAGGGCAGATACGCAGTATTTT. Amino acids: CSASEDRRADTQYF.